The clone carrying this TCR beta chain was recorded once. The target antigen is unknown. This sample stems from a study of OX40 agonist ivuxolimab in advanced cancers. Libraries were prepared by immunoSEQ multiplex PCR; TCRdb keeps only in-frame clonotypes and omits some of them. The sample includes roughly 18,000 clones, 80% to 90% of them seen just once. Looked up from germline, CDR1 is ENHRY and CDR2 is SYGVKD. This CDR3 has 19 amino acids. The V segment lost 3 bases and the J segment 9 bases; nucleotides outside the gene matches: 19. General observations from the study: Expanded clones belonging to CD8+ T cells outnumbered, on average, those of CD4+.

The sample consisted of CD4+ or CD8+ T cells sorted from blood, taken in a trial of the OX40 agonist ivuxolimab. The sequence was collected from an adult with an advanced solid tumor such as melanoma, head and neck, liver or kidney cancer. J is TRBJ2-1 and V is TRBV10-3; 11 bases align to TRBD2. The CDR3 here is CAISDLVAGGGLRFGEQFF. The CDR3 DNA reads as TGTGCCATCAGTGATCTCGTAGCGGGAGGGGGTTTGAGGTTCGGTGAGCAGTTCTTC.